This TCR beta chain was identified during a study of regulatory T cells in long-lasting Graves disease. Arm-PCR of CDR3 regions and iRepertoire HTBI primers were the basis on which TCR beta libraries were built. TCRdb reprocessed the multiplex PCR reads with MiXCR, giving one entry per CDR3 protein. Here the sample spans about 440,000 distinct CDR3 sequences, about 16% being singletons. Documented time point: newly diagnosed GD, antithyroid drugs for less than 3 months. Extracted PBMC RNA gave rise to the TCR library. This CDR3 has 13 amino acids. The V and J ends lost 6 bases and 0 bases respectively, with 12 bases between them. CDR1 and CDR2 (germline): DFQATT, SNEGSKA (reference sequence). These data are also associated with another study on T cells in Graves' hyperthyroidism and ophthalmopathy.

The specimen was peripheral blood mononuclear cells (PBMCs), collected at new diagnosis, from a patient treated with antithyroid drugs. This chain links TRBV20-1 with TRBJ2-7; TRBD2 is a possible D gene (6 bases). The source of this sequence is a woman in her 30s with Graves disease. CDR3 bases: TGCAGTGCCGTGGGGACTGCCTCCTACGAGCAGTACTTC. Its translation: CSAVGTASYEQYF.